Listed below are T cell receptor beta chains from one sample, sequenced in a study of post-analysis software for immune sequencing data. TCRdb analysed the PCR reads with MiXCR anew, one entry per CDR3 protein. The sample lists hundreds of thousands of distinct CDR3 sequences; roughly 30% were seen once. What was sequenced was blood. All receptors derive from a girl aged 5 to 17 with multiple sclerosis. CDR3s include the opening cysteine and the closing phenylalanine or tryptophan. Fields, in order: CDR3 length, V gene, D gene, clone size, J gene, CDR3 protein, CDR3 DNA. The D gene is left open where the match is weak. The listing skips clone size in some rows; elsewhere it reads once, few, many or a size class.

>15|TRBV20-1|TRBD2|NA|TRBJ2-3
CSAHRGTSSTDTQYF
TGCAGTGCTCACCGGGGGACTAGCAGCACAGATACGCAGTATTTT
>14|TRBV21-1|NA|few|TRBJ2-7
CASSKKGCFYEQYF
TGTGCCAGCAGCAAAAAGGGGTGCTTTTACGAGCAGTACTTC
>14|TRBV4-3|NA|few|TRBJ2-7
CASSQDRRFDEQYF
TGCGCCAGCAGCCAAGATAGGAGATTCGATGAGCAGTACTTC
>13|TRBV20-1|TRBD1|NA|TRBJ2-7
CSASRGQDLGQYF
TGCAGTGCTAGTAGGGGACAGGACCTCGGGCAGTACTTC
>16|TRBV20-1|TRBD1|few|TRBJ2-1
CSARDPGTGYYNEQFF
TGCAGTGCTAGAGATCCCGGGACAGGGTACTACAATGAGCAGTTCTTC
>17|TRBV12-3/TRBV12-4|NA|NA|TRBJ1-5
CASRGTGRTFRNQPQHF
TGTGCCAGCAGGGGGACTGGCCGCACCTTCCGCAATCAGCCCCAGCATTTT
>18|TRBV6-2/TRBV6-3|TRBD1|few|TRBJ1-1
CASSYTGQGTPSNTEAFF
TGTGCCAGCAGTTACACGGGACAGGGGACACCGTCGAACACTGAAGCTTTCTTT
>13|TRBV6-1|TRBD2|once|TRBJ2-7
CASSESGVLEQYF
TGTGCCAGCAGCGAAAGCGGGGTGCTCGAGCAGTACTTC
>15|TRBV7-2|NA|few|TRBJ2-7
CASSLELPSSYEQYF
TGTGCCAGCAGCTTAGAACTCCCCAGCTCCTACGAGCAGTACTTC
>15|TRBV5-1|NA|few|TRBJ1-4
CASSLGGQDPPKLFF
TGCGCCAGCAGCCTGGGGGGGCAGGACCCTCCGAAACTGTTTTTT
>14|TRBV4-3|NA|NA|TRBJ2-3
CASSPKGVADTQYF
TGCGCCAGCAGCCCTAAAGGGGTAGCAGATACGCAGTATTTT
>15|TRBV28|TRBD1|NA|TRBJ2-7
CASSAGTGGWYEQYF
TGTGCCAGCAGCGCGGGAACAGGGGGTTGGTACGAGCAGTACTTC
>18|TRBV20-1|NA|few|TRBJ2-2
CSARDQGRWVGNTGELFF
TGCAGTGCTAGAGATCAGGGGCGGTGGGTGGGTAACACCGGGGAGCTGTTTTTT
>13|TRBV6-5|TRBD1|NA|TRBJ2-3
CASRGTGSDTQYF
TGTGCCAGCAGGGGGACAGGGTCAGATACGCAGTATTTT
>16|TRBV5-1|NA|few|TRBJ1-1
CASSLAPVGLNTEAFF
TGCGCCAGCAGCTTGGCTCCCGTCGGGTTGAACACTGAAGCTTTCTTT
>15|TRBV2|NA|NA|TRBJ1-5
CASSVMGLSNQPQHF
TGTGCCAGCAGTGTAATGGGGTTGAGCAATCAGCCCCAGCATTTT
>21|TRBV4-1|NA|NA|TRBJ2-3
CASSQEGGVARGGPGTDTQYF
TGCGCCAGCAGCCAAGAAGGAGGGGTAGCTAGGGGGGGGCCCGGCACAGATACGCAGTATTTT
>12|TRBV24-1|NA|NA|TRBJ1-2
CATSETGYGYTF
TGTGCCACCAGTGAGACGGGATATGGCTACACCTTC
>14|TRBV18|NA|few|TRBJ1-4
CASSPNRKDEKLFF
TGTGCCAGCTCACCAAATCGGAAGGATGAAAAACTGTTTTTT
>18|TRBV14|TRBD2|few|TRBJ2-5
CASSQGRRLAGEGETQYF
TGTGCCAGCAGCCAAGGACGGAGACTAGCGGGAGAGGGGGAGACCCAGTACTTC
>13|TRBV7-9|NA|NA|TRBJ1-4
CASSFQGPEKLFF
TGTGCCAGCAGCTTTCAAGGTCCTGAAAAACTGTTTTTT
>17|TRBV24-1|TRBD2|NA|TRBJ2-1
CATSDTRGLAGYNEQFF
TGTGCCACCAGTGATACCAGAGGACTAGCGGGATACAATGAGCAGTTCTTC
>14|TRBV18|TRBD2|NA|TRBJ2-1
CASSPPAGVYEQFF
TGTGCCAGCTCACCACCAGCGGGAGTCTATGAGCAGTTCTTC
>14|TRBV20-1|NA|NA|TRBJ1-5
CSASVGHSNQPQHF
TGCAGTGCTAGTGTCGGACATAGCAATCAGCCCCAGCATTTT
>13|TRBV29-1|TRBD2|many|TRBJ2-1
CSVGLAGGNEQFF
TGCAGCGTGGGACTAGCGGGAGGGAATGAGCAGTTCTTC
>15|TRBV29-1|TRBD2|NA|TRBJ2-7
CSVGFGTSGSGEQYF
TGCAGCGTTGGCTTCGGGACTAGCGGGAGTGGCGAGCAGTACTTC
>13|TRBV19|NA|few|TRBJ2-7
CATRQEGLNGQYF
TGTGCCACCCGACAGGAGGGGCTAAATGGCCAGTACTTC
>15|TRBV6-2/TRBV6-3|NA|NA|TRBJ2-7
CASTSPVGLSYEQYF
TGTGCCAGCACCTCCCCCGTGGGCCTCTCCTACGAGCAGTACTTC
>15|TRBV20-1|NA|few|TRBJ2-5
CSARRGGATQETQYF
TGCAGTGCCCGTAGGGGGGGGGCGACCCAAGAGACCCAGTACTTC
>14|TRBV5-1|TRBD1|many|TRBJ2-1
CASSASGQDNEQFF
TGCGCCAGCAGCGCCTCCGGACAGGACAATGAGCAGTTCTTC
>11|TRBV29-1|NA|NA|TRBJ1-2
CSVRAGYGYTF
TGCAGCGTAAGGGCAGGCTATGGCTACACCTTC
>15|TRBV7-2|NA|few|TRBJ2-7
CASSTAPGTAYEQYF
TGTGCCAGCAGCACGGCCCCCGGGACCGCCTACGAGCAGTACTTC
>14|TRBV27|NA|NA|TRBJ1-5
CASSLTVALQPQHF
TGTGCCAGCAGTTTGACCGTAGCTCTTCAGCCCCAGCATTTT
>17|TRBV12-3/TRBV12-4|NA|NA|TRBJ2-1
CASRNGPGGTAYNEQFF
TGTGCCAGCAGAAATGGCCCCGGAGGTACCGCTTACAATGAGCAGTTCTTC
>16|TRBV28|NA|few|TRBJ1-4
CASSELREGSGEKLFF
TGTGCCAGCAGTGAGCTGCGGGAGGGCAGTGGAGAAAAACTGTTTTTT
>14|TRBV5-4|NA|few|TRBJ1-2
CASSLWPLNYGYTF
TGTGCCAGCAGCTTGTGGCCCCTTAACTATGGCTACACCTTC
>13|TRBV27|TRBD1|few|TRBJ2-4
CASMGAGGNIQYF
TGTGCCAGCATGGGGGCAGGGGGCAACATTCAGTACTTC
>16|TRBV9|NA|few|TRBJ1-1
CASSAHGGTENTEAFF
TGTGCCAGCAGCGCCCACGGAGGGACGGAGAACACTGAAGCTTTCTTT
>13|TRBV5-1|NA|many|TRBJ2-1
CASSTGPYNEQFF
TGCGCCAGCAGCACAGGGCCCTACAATGAGCAGTTCTTC
>13|TRBV28|TRBD2|NA|TRBJ2-7
CASSRLAGREQYF
TGTGCCAGCAGCCGACTAGCGGGCCGCGAGCAGTACTTC
>14|TRBV27|TRBD2|few|TRBJ2-1
CASGSGGEYNEQFF
TGTGCCAGCGGTAGCGGGGGGGAATACAATGAGCAGTTCTTC
>14|TRBV28|NA|few|TRBJ2-3
CASRQSGSTDTQYF
TGTGCCAGCAGACAAAGTGGGAGCACAGATACGCAGTATTTT
>13|TRBV9|NA|NA|TRBJ2-1
CASSSSVYNEQFF
TGTGCCAGCAGCTCTAGCGTCTACAATGAGCAGTTCTTC
>15|TRBV28|TRBD2|NA|TRBJ2-5
CASSSSGYGRETQYF
TGTGCCAGCAGTTCTAGCGGGTATGGCCGAGAGACCCAGTACTTC
>16|TRBV11-3|TRBD1|NA|TRBJ2-1
CASSRAGTGGVNEQFF
TGTGCCAGCAGCCGGGCCGGGACAGGGGGAGTCAATGAGCAGTTCTTC
>15|TRBV10-3|NA|NA|TRBJ2-5
CAISESRWGRETQYF
TGTGCCATCAGTGAGTCAAGGTGGGGGCGAGAGACCCAGTACTTC
>15|TRBV10-3|TRBD1|NA|TRBJ1-6
CAISDEGQSNSPLHF
TGTGCCATCAGTGACGAGGGACAGAGTAATTCACCCCTCCACTTT
>14|TRBV11-1|NA|few|TRBJ1-6
CASSYGSYNSPLHF
TGTGCCAGCAGCTACGGCTCCTATAATTCACCCCTCCACTTT
>15|TRBV5-6|TRBD2|NA|TRBJ2-1
CASSSTSGRDNEQFF
TGTGCCAGCAGCTCCACTAGCGGGCGGGACAATGAGCAGTTCTTC
>18|TRBV14|TRBD2|NA|TRBJ2-4
CASSQESGGPIAKNIQYF
TGTGCCAGCAGCCAAGAGAGCGGGGGGCCAATAGCCAAAAACATTCAGTACTTC
>14|TRBV11-2|NA|NA|TRBJ2-6
CASSTVSGANVLTF
TGTGCCAGCAGCACGGTGTCTGGGGCCAACGTCCTGACTTTC
>13|TRBV28|NA|NA|TRBJ2-3
CASSLRSSLTQYF
TGTGCCAGCAGCCTTAGGTCTAGCCTTACGCAGTATTTT